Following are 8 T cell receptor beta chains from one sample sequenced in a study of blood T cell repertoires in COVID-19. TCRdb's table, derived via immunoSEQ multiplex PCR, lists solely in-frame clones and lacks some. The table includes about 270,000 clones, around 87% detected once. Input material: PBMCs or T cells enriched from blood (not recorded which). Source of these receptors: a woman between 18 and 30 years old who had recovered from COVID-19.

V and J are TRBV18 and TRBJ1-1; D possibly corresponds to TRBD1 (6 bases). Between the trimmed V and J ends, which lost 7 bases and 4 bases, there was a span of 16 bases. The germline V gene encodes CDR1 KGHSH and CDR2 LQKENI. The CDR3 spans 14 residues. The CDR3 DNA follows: TGTGCCAGCTTACCGGCGGGGGCTGGCACTGAAGCTTTCTTT. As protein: CASLPAGAGTEAFF.

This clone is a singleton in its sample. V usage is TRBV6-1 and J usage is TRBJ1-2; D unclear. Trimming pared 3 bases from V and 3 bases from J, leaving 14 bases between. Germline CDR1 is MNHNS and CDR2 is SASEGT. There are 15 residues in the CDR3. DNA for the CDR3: TGTGCCAGCAGTGACACGACGAGGGCCGACTATGGCTACACCTTC. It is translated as CASSDTTRADYGYTF.

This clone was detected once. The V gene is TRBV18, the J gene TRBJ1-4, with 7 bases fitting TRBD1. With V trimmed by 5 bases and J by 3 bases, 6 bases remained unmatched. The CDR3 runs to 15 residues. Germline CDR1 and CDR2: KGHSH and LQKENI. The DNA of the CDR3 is TGTGCCAGCTCAGACCGGGACAGCCCTAATGAAAAACTGTTTTTT. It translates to CASSDRDSPNEKLFF.

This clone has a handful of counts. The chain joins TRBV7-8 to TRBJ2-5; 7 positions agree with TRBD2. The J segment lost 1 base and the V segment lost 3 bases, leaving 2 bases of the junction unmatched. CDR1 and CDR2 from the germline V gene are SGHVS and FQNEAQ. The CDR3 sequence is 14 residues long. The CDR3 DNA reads TGTGCCAGCAGCTTCGAGCGGGGCCAAGAGACCCAGTACTTC. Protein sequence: CASSFERGQETQYF.

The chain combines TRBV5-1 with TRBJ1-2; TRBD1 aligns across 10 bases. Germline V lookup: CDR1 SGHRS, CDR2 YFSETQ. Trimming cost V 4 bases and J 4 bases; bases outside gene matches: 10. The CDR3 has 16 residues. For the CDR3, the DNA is TGCGCCAGCAGCCCAGGACAGGGGGTCGGTTTCTATGGCTACACCTTC. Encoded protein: CASSPGQGVGFYGYTF.

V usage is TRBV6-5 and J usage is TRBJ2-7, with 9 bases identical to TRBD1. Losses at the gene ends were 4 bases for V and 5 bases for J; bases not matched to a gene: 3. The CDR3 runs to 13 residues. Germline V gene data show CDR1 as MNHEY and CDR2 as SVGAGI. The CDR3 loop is CASSFTGGDEQYF. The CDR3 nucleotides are TGTGCCAGCAGTTTTACAGGGGGCGACGAGCAGTACTTC.

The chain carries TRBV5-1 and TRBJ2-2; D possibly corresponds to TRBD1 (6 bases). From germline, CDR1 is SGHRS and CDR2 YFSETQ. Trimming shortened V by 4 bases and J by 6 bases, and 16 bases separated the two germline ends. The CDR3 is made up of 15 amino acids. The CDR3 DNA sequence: TGCGCCAGCAGCATACAGGGCCCTGCCGCCGGGGAGCTGTTTTTT. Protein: CASSIQGPAAGELFF.

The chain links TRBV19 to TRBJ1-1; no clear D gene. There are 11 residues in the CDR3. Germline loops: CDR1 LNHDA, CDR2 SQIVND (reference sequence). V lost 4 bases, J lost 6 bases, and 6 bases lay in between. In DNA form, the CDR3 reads TGTGCCAGTAGTACCCCAGCTGAAGCTTTCTTT. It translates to CASSTPAEAFF.